This T cell receptor beta chain is drawn from a study of cytomegalovirus exposure and HLA in healthy donors. Whole-study context: Earlier, 100 million or so unique TCR beta sequences were recovered from approximately 180 million T cells by an analysis.

Study results and limitations: The authors excluded some V segments, including TRBV6-2 and TRBV6-3, as indistinguishable. Later analysis associated a missense DCLRE1C variant with TCR beta V- and J-gene trimming.

Trimming cost V 4 bases and J 1 base, with 8 bases left between them. The CDR3 spans 13 residues. The germline gives CDR1 SGDLS, CDR2 YYNGEE. Use of 60 Vbeta and 13 Jbeta primers characterized the PCR. The method was immunoSEQ multiplex PCR; TCRdb's version includes in-frame clones alone and lacks a portion of them. The sample contains 150,000 to 200,000 clones, roughly four fifths of which appear only once. Of note for this clone: Its antigen remains unidentified.

The sample comprised PBMCs. J is TRBJ1-1 and V is TRBV9; a weak D match, TRBD1 (5 bases). The receptor's source is a man aged 45 to 65 in good health and CMV-seropositive. CDR3 residues: CASSWTQNTEAFF. The CDR3, as DNA: TGTGCCAGCAGCTGGACACAGAACACTGAAGCTTTCTTT.